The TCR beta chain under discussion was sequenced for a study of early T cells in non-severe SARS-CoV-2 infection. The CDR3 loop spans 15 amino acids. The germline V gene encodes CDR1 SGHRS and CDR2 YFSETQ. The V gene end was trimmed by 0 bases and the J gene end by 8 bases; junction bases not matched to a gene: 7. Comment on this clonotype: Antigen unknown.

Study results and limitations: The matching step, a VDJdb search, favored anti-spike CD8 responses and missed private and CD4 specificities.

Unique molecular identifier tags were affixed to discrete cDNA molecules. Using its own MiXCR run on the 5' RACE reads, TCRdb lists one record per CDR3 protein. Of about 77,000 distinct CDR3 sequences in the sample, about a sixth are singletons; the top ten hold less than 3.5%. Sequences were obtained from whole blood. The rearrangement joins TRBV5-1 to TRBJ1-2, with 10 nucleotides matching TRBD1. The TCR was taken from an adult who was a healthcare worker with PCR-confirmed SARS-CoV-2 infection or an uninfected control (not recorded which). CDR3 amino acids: CASSLVRQGASGYTF. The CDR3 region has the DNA TGCGCCAGCAGCTTGGTACGACAGGGGGCGAGCGGCTACACCTTC.